This paragraph covers one TCR beta chain sequence. What it binds is unknown. The CDR3 runs 15 residues. V lost 2 bases, J lost 3 bases, and 10 bases lay in between. Germline-derived CDR1 and CDR2 are SEHNR and FQNEAQ (reference sequence). Sequencing was performed with immunoSEQ multiplex PCR; in TCRdb, only in-frame clones are kept and a portion is missing. This sample has some 27,000 clones, with approximately 90% found just once. Every depressed patient was matched in pairs with a non-depressed control on sex, age, current smoking status and body mass index. The donors were all European-descended. CD4+ T cells were isolated from thawed PBMCs by magnetic negative selection. The sample is drawn from a study of untreated major depressive disorder. Study findings and constraints: Only three preselected Vbeta families were compared in sequencing. Depressed patients' CD4+ T cells carried increased TRBV05-01 (Vbeta 5.1) usage versus control CD4+ T cells.

The sequenced material came from CD4+ T cells from PBMCs. V and J are TRBV7-9 and TRBJ1-4; D gene unclear. The receptor's source is a woman in her thirties with major depressive disorder. The CDR3 DNA is TGTGCCAGCAGCTTATTCGCCAGTCCTAATGAAAAACTGTTTTTT. It yields the protein CASSLFASPNEKLFF.